The 23 T cell receptor beta chains listed next were all sequenced from one sample in a study of pediatric ulcerative colitis. Rectal tissue came from one to two pinch biopsies taken at colonoscopy. Using immunoSEQ multiplex PCR, the repertoire was profiled, and TCRdb retains in-frame clones only, with some absent. The data hold tens of thousands of clones, with 75% observed a single time. Sequencing input: gut tissue. The source is a boy younger than 18 with severe ulcerative colitis.

This clone was observed a handful of times. CDR3 sequence reads: CASSQVYLGMSVYGYTF. CDR3 bases: TGCGCCAGCAGCCAAGTATATTTGGGGATGTCGGTCTATGGCTACACCTTC. The chain couples TRBV4-1 to TRBJ1-2, with unresolved D. Germline-derived CDR1 and CDR2 are MGHRA and YSYEKL. V was trimmed by 1 base and J by 4 bases, leaving 19 bases between them. CDR3 length: 17 residues.

This chain joins TRBV11-2 and TRBJ2-7, with D unresolved. V was trimmed by 5 bases and J by 0 bases, leaving 5 bases between them. The CDR3 is made up of 12 amino acids. Germline CDR1 reads SGHAT; CDR2 reads FQNNGV. CDR3 in DNA: TGTGCCAGCAGCCTGATCTCCTACGAGCAGTACTTC. Its protein product is CASSLISYEQYF.

A remark on this clone: The missing conserved phenylalanine or tryptophan at the end of this CDR3 makes a read error likely. Because the CDR3's place on the DNA is in doubt, the DNA is left out and the CDR3 is given as listed by TCRdb. The V call is TRBV18, the J call TRBJ1-2; TRBD1 is the table's D call and was not checked against the DNA. From germline, CDR1 is KGHSH and CDR2 LQKENI. Ends included, the CDR3 has 13 residues. This CDR3 reads CASSPPGTGDFSL.

The rearrangement joins TRBV10-1 to TRBJ1-2; D remains ambiguous. Germline values: CDR1 WNHNN, CDR2 SYGVQD (reference sequence). V was cut by 10 bases and J by 2 bases, with 14 bases left in between. The length of the CDR3 is 13 residues. CDR3 coding DNA: TGCGCCACCTCAGAAGACGGGAACTATGGCTACACCTTC. Its protein is CATSEDGNYGYTF.

This clone was observed once. This chain links TRBV2 with TRBJ1-1, with D possibly matching TRBD1 (5 bases). Trimming left V 5 bases short and J 1 base short, with 8 bases between. CDR3 size: 13 residues. The germline CDR1 and CDR2 sequences are SNHLY and FYNNEI. CDR3 sequence reads: CASSPGRNTEAFF. The CDR3 nucleotides read TGTGCCAGCAGTCCGGGGCGGAACACTGAAGCTTTCTTT.

The CDR3, as DNA: TGTGCCAGCGGCCGAGTTACAGGGGGCGTAGAGACCCAGTACTTC. Translating it yields CASGRVTGGVETQYF. The V call is TRBV5-6, the J call TRBJ2-5; 9 bases agree with TRBD1. Germline assignment: CDR1 SGHDT and CDR2 YYEEEE. The length of the CDR3 is 15 residues. The J segment lost 4 bases and the V segment lost 7 bases, leaving 11 bases of the junction unmatched.

CDR3 amino acids: CASKGGAYSPLHF. CDR3 DNA: TGTGCCAGCAAGGGAGGAGCCTATTCACCCCTCCACTTT. The rearrangement uses TRBV6-1 and TRBJ1-6; D gene unclear. The CDR3 has 13 amino acids. The V gene's germline CDR1 is MNHNS and CDR2 SASEGT. V was cut by 7 bases and J by 8 bases, with 12 bases left in between.

This clone was seen a few times. The chain recombines TRBV7-8 with TRBJ1-1, with a weak D call TRBD1 (5 bases). This CDR3 contains 14 residues. Germline CDR1 and CDR2: SGHVS and FQNEAQ. V was pared by 2 bases and J by 4 bases, with 11 bases between. The CDR3 region is CASSLIGRGTEAFF. The CDR3 DNA reads TGTGCCAGCAGCTTAATCGGAAGGGGCACTGAAGCTTTCTTT.

The CDR3 region has the DNA TGCGCCAGCAGCCAAGACATTTCGAGCTACGAGCAGTACTTC. It translates to CASSQDISSYEQYF. The rearrangement uses TRBV4-1 and TRBJ2-7; the D is unclear. Looked up from germline, CDR1 is MGHRA and CDR2 is YSYEKL. CDR3 length: 14 amino acids. Trimming pared 0 bases from V and 3 bases from J, leaving 9 bases between.

This clone appeared a single time. The chain joins TRBV5-1 to TRBJ1-2; TRBD1 is a possible D gene (5 bases). The CDR3 sequence is 14 residues long. Germline V lookup: CDR1 SGHRS, CDR2 YFSETQ. The V gene lost 4 bases and the J gene lost 8 bases, with 18 bases spanning the gap. CDR3 nucleotide sequence: TGCGCCAGCAGCCAATCTAGTCAGGGAGGCGGCTACACCTTC. It encodes CASSQSSQGGGYTF.

The V call is TRBV5-1, the J call TRBJ2-5; 7 bases fit TRBD1. The CDR3 is made up of 15 amino acids. CDR1 is SGHRS, CDR2 YFSETQ, per germline. V trimming: 5 bases; J trimming: 1 base; junction bases outside the gene matches: 8. The DNA for the CDR3 is TGCGCCAGCAGTCCGTCAAGGGGGCCCCAAGAGACCCAGTACTTC. Its translation is CASSPSRGPQETQYF.

This rearrangement joins TRBV10-3 to TRBJ1-2; D gene ambiguous. With 8 bases removed from V and 8 bases from J, the gap between germline ends came to 21 bases. Germline V CDR1 and CDR2: ENHRY, SYGVKD. This CDR3 is built from 14 residues. The DNA of the CDR3 is TGTGCCATCTCTCAACGGGTGGAGAGTTACGGCTACACCTTC. Translating gives CAISQRVESYGYTF.

For the CDR3, the DNA is TGTGCCAGCAGCACCAGGACAGGGGAATTCGTTGGCTACACCTTC. As protein: CASSTRTGEFVGYTF. This sequence joins TRBV9 and TRBJ1-2, with 9 bases fitting TRBD1. This CDR3 is built from 15 residues. Germline assignment: CDR1 SGDLS and CDR2 YYNGEE. Losses at the gene ends were 4 bases for V and 7 bases for J; bases not matched to a gene: 11. Variable domain in full (rest from reference TRBV9 and TRBJ1-2): DSGVTQTPKHLITATGQRVTLRCSPRSGDLSVYWYQQSLDQGLQFLIQYYNGEERAKGNILERFSAQQFPDLHSELNLSSLELGDSALYFCASSTRTGEFVGYTFGSGTRLTVV.

The chain recombines TRBV2 with TRBJ1-5; 7 nucleotides line up with TRBD1. V trimming: 5 bases; J trimming: 3 bases; junction bases outside the gene matches: 4. Germline assignment: CDR1 SNHLY and CDR2 FYNNEI. There are 14 residues in the CDR3. Written as DNA, the CDR3 is TGTGCCAGCAGTTTCACAGGGGACAATCAGCCCCAGCATTTT. Its protein product is CASSFTGDNQPQHF.

This chain connects TRBV9 to TRBJ1-2; D gene uncertain. This CDR3 is built from 13 residues. From germline, CDR1 is SGDLS and CDR2 YYNGEE. V dropped 1 base and J dropped 4 bases, with 8 bases sitting between them. CDR3 sequence: CASSVYGGYGYTF. The CDR3 region has the DNA TGTGCCAGCAGCGTATATGGCGGCTATGGCTACACCTTC.

The chain joins TRBV10-1 to TRBJ2-7; 10 nucleotides match TRBD2. Germline-derived CDR1 and CDR2 are WNHNN and SYGVQD (reference sequence). The length of the CDR3 is 16 residues. The V segment lost 2 bases and the J segment 2 bases; nucleotides outside the gene matches: 6. CDR3 protein: CASSELAGVIPYEQYF. DNA of the CDR3: TGCGCCAGCAGTGAGCTAGCGGGGGTGATACCCTACGAGCAGTACTTC.

The J gene is TRBJ1-2, the V gene TRBV10-3, with 9 bases fitting TRBD1. The CDR3 consists of 17 residues. V shed 2 bases, J shed 5 bases, and the junction held 12 bases outside the gene matches. Germline loops: CDR1 ENHRY, CDR2 SYGVKD. The CDR3 region has the DNA TGTGCCATCAGTGAGCCGACACGGACAGGGGAAAAGTATGGCTACACCTTC. Protein sequence: CAISEPTRTGEKYGYTF.

CDR3 sequence: CASSFELPSSGNTIYF. DNA for the CDR3: TGTGCCAGCAGCTTCGAGCTCCCAAGCTCTGGAAACACCATATATTTT. The chain carries TRBV11-2 and TRBJ1-3; D is ambiguous. From germline, CDR1 is SGHAT and CDR2 FQNNGV. Trimming shortened V by 3 bases and J by 0 bases, and 12 bases separated the two germline ends. The length of the CDR3 is 16 residues. Looking up the rest from reference TRBV11-2 and TRBJ1-3 gives the full variable domain: EAGVAQSPRYKIIEKRQSVAFWCNPISGHATLYWYQQILGQGPKLLIQFQNNGVVDDSQLPKDRFSAERLKGVDSTLKIQPAKLEDSAVYLCASSFELPSSGNTIYFGEGSWLTVV.

The V call is TRBV5-8, the J call TRBJ2-7; weak D call: TRBD1 (6 bases). Trimming removed 0 bases at V and 6 bases at J, with 13 bases between. CDR3 size: 14 residues. Germline V CDR1 and CDR2: SGHTS, YDEGEE. The CDR3 DNA follows: TGTGCCAGCAGCTTGGGCTCGGACAGATCCGAGCAGTACTTC. It specifies CASSLGSDRSEQYF.

The rearrangement uses TRBV29-1 and TRBJ1-2; D may be TRBD1 (6 bases). CDR1 SQVTM and CDR2 ANQGSEA come from the germline V gene. The CDR3 runs to 16 residues. Trimming took off 4 bases at V and 7 bases at J, with 25 bases between the two ends. CDR3 sequence reads: CSVAPTGLGLHPGYTF. The DNA of the CDR3 is TGCAGCGTTGCCCCGACAGGATTGGGTTTACATCCTGGCTACACCTTC.

V gene TRBV30 combines with J gene TRBJ1-2; no firm D call. Trimming cost V 2 bases and J 3 bases, with 13 bases left between them. The germline V gene encodes CDR1 GTSNPN and CDR2 SVGIG (reference sequence). The CDR3 has 14 amino acids. CDR3 protein: CAWSPPWEDYGYTF. The DNA of the CDR3 is TGTGCCTGGAGTCCTCCGTGGGAAGACTATGGCTACACCTTC.

The V call is TRBV15, the J call TRBJ2-5; TRBD2 matches at 12 bases. Germline V gives CDR1 LNHNV, CDR2 YYDKDF (reference sequence). The length of the CDR3 is 15 residues. The trim removed 2 bases at V and 4 bases at J, leaving 2 bases unmatched. CDR3 DNA sequence: TGTGCCACCAGCAGACAACTAGCGGGGGGAGAGACCCAGTACTTC. Encoded protein: CATSRQLAGGETQYF. The full variable domain, its missing parts supplied by reference TRBV15 and TRBJ2-5, is DAMVIQNPRYQVTQFGKPVTLSCSQTLNHNVMYWYQQKSSQAPKLLFHYYDKDFNNEADTPDNFQSRRPNTSFCFLDIRSPGLGDTAMYLCATSRQLAGGETQYFGPGTRLLVL.

This rearrangement joins TRBV9 to TRBJ1-2; weak D call: TRBD1 (6 bases). Per the germline V gene, CDR1 is SGDLS and CDR2 is YYNGEE. The CDR3 runs to 14 residues. Trimming removed 2 bases from V and 5 bases from J, with 13 bases in between. The CDR3 nucleotides read TGTGCCAGCAGCGTGGGGGGCATGGGATATGGCTACACCTTC. Its protein is CASSVGGMGYGYTF.